This T cell receptor beta chain is from a study of early T cells in non-severe SARS-CoV-2 infection (dated by TCRdb to the early 2020s). Study-level background: Bulk RNA from unsorted whole blood was used for TCR sequencing, so alpha and beta chains could not be paired.

The CDR3 sequence holds 18 residues, the cysteine and phenylalanine included. Only the CDR3 region is kept as DNA, spanning 54 bases read in frame from base 1. V has 2 bases trimmed and J has 3 bases trimmed; junction bases matching no gene number 11. Overall study results and their limits: VDJdb matching was skewed toward anti-spike CD8 responses and likely underestimated virus-specific expansions, missing private and CD4 specificities.

This clonotype was counted at least ten times. Its antigen has not been determined. No per-base quality is available; no much larger clone lies one base away. This was a case-control study nested in a cohort of healthcare workers in London, UK, who had nasopharyngeal swab PCR tests and blood samples taken every week. Between 23 and 31 March 2020, the week of the UK lockdown, healthcare workers were enrolled and then followed up weekly for as long as 16 weeks. The library was prepared using 5' RACE. Sequencing took place on a NextSeq 500. In the TCR library protocol, unique molecular identifiers were attached to individual cDNA molecules to correct for PCR bias and sequencing error. Both TCR alpha and beta chains were sequenced, and tight co-correlation was observed between alpha and beta sequence abundances in each sample. As for the original processing: V gene, J gene and CDR3 annotation of TCR sequences was performed with Decombinator V4. TCRs were defined as expanded if a significant change between any two time points was detected under a Poisson model with p below 0.0001. TCR abundances were normalised to the total number of TCRs sequenced per sample and expressed as counts per million. TRAV1-2 paired with TRAJ12, TRAJ20 or TRAJ33 defined MAIT TCRs, while TRAV10 paired with TRAJ18 defined iNKT TCRs. VDJdb, accessed on 1 November 2021, was searched for TCRs annotated for CMV, EBV and SARS-CoV-2, and TCRs annotated for more than one antigen were excluded. Clones were called with MiXCR by TCRdb after fastp trimmed the public reads at Q25, and only in-frame beta chains were retained. Rows are unified per CDR3 protein, each entry keeping the most common DNA and genes. The V and J calls and clone size are TCRdb's, not the authors'. For this sample the table gives approximately 69,000 distinct CDR3 sequences, of which approximately 10% were detected only once. Roughly 6.8% of the sample is in the top ten clones.

Material: whole blood. This clonotype was sampled from an adult who was a healthcare worker with PCR-confirmed SARS-CoV-2 infection or an uninfected control (not recorded which). The rearrangement combines TRBV12-3 or TRBV12-4 with TRBJ2-1; 9 junctional bases match TRBD2. The nucleotide sequence is TGTGCCAGCAGTTTAAGACCGGGGCTAGCGGGATTCTACAATGAGCAGTTCTTC. Translation gives CASSLRPGLAGFYNEQFF.